These T cell receptor beta chains were read from a single sample in a study of memory CD4+ T cells and cytomegalovirus serostatus. The repertoire was sequenced with immunoSEQ multiplex PCR; TCRdb's copy has only in-frame clones and lacks some. The sample consists of more than 50,000 clones, roughly three quarters of them appearing once. Sequenced: memory CD4+ T cells from blood. These TCRs come from an adult in good health and CMV-seronegative. Each CDR3 is given with its conserved first and last residue. Fields, in order: J gene, clone size, D gene, V gene, CDR3 protein, CDR3 DNA. D genes are given only for firm matches. Some rows mark clone size as missing; the rest say once, few, many or name a class of expanded clone.

TRBJ1-5,NA,NA,TRBV30,CAWSEGNNQPQHF,TGTGCCTGGAGTGAGGGAAACAATCAGCCCCAGCATTTT
TRBJ2-2,NA,NA,TRBV7-7,CASSLAPGTGELFF,TGTGCCAGCAGCTTAGCGCCGGGTACCGGGGAGCTGTTTTTT
TRBJ2-7,once,NA,TRBV20-1,CSASGSEQYF,TGCAGTGCTAGCGGTTCCGAGCAGTACTTC
TRBJ1-4,few,NA,TRBV10-3,CAIKAATNEKLFF,TGTGCCATCAAGGCCGCAACTAATGAAAAACTGTTTTTT
TRBJ1-1,once,NA,TRBV7-8,CASSLVWGNTEAFF,TGTGCCAGCAGCTTAGTCTGGGGAAACACTGAAGCTTTCTTT
TRBJ2-5,few,NA,TRBV7-8,CASSLALWETQYF,TGTGCCAGCAGCTTAGCGTTGTGGGAGACCCAGTACTTC
TRBJ1-5,once,TRBD1,TRBV6-5,CASSQTGSQPQHF,TGTGCCAGCAGTCAGACAGGGTCTCAGCCCCAGCATTTT
TRBJ1-2,few,TRBD1,TRBV28,CASSSPGQGANYGYTF,TGTGCCAGCAGTTCCCCGGGACAGGGGGCTAACTATGGCTACACCTTC
TRBJ1-2,NA,NA,TRBV6-5,CASSSRYGYTF,TGTGCCAGCAGTTCACGGTATGGCTACACCTTC
TRBJ1-2,NA,NA,TRBV27,CASSSPRGGSYGYTF,TGTGCCAGCAGTTCGCCCAGGGGAGGTAGCTATGGCTACACCTTC
TRBJ1-5,NA,TRBD1,TRBV6-1,CASLFWDRSNQPQHF,TGTGCCAGCCTATTCTGGGACAGATCCAATCAGCCCCAGCATTTT
TRBJ1-1,few,TRBD1,TRBV6-5,CASRRTGVEAFF,TGTGCCAGCAGGCGGACAGGGGTTGAAGCTTTCTTT
TRBJ2-7,NA,TRBD1,TRBV5-1,CASSWGQATEQYF,TGCGCCAGCAGCTGGGGACAGGCGACCGAGCAGTACTTC
TRBJ2-7,few,NA,TRBV5-3,CASSLFSYEQYF,TGTGCCAGCAGCTTGTTCTCATACGAGCAGTACTTC
TRBJ1-1,few,NA,TRBV5-8,CASSLGGLSTEAFF,TGTGCCAGCAGCTTAGGGGGACTGTCCACTGAAGCTTTCTTT
TRBJ1-2,NA,NA,TRBV5-4,CASSEDFPMGGYTF,TGTGCCAGCAGCGAGGACTTCCCAATGGGTGGCTACACCTTC
TRBJ1-4,NA,NA,TRBV5-1,CASSPLGATNEKLFF,TGCGCCAGCAGCCCCCTGGGTGCAACTAATGAAAAACTGTTTTTT
TRBJ2-5,NA,NA,TRBV2,CASSEGGETQYF,TGTGCCAGCAGTGAAGGGGGCGAGACCCAGTACTTC
TRBJ1-1,NA,NA,TRBV18,CASSPSRYSEAFF,TGTGCCAGCTCACCAAGTAGATATTCTGAAGCTTTCTTT
TRBJ1-2,NA,TRBD1,TRBV6-5,CASRRQGPGGYTF,TGTGCCAGCAGGCGACAGGGGCCTGGGGGCTACACCTTC
TRBJ1-3,NA,TRBD1,TRBV6-1,CASSEWGTGDVNTIYF,TGTGCCAGCAGTGAGTGGGGGACAGGGGACGTAAACACCATATATTTT
TRBJ2-5,NA,TRBD2,TRBV5-4,CASSPGTSGGARQETQYF,TGTGCCAGCAGCCCCGGGACTAGCGGGGGGGCTCGCCAAGAGACCCAGTACTTC
TRBJ2-5,NA,NA,TRBV29-1,CSVEASPGETQYF,TGCAGCGTTGAAGCCTCCCCAGGGGAGACCCAGTACTTC
TRBJ1-6,NA,NA,TRBV14,CASSPFKSYNSPLHF,TGTGCCAGCAGCCCTTTCAAGTCCTATAATTCACCCCTCCACTTT
TRBJ2-7,once,TRBD2,TRBV5-1,CASSLGGGTYEQYF,TGCGCCAGCAGCTTGGGGGGGGGTACCTACGAGCAGTACTTC
TRBJ1-5,once,NA,TRBV7-8,CASSLDSHSDYYSNQPQHF,TGTGCCAGCAGCTTAGACAGCCATTCCGACTATTATAGCAATCAGCCCCAGCATTTT
TRBJ1-2,few,NA,TRBV28,CASSLAGREYGYTF,TGTGCCAGCAGTTTAGCTGGGCGGGAGTATGGCTACACCTTC
TRBJ2-7,NA,NA,TRBV5-5,CASSLFPGVYEQYF,TGTGCCAGCAGCTTGTTTCCAGGGGTATACGAGCAGTACTTC
TRBJ1-2,NA,NA,TRBV30,CAWSPRQGNGYTF,TGTGCCTGGAGCCCCCGGCAGGGCAATGGCTACACCTTC
TRBJ2-6,NA,TRBD2,TRBV13,CASSLGLSGAGANVLTF,TGTGCCAGCAGCTTAGGCCTTAGCGGGGCTGGGGCCAACGTCCTGACTTTC
TRBJ1-6,NA,NA,TRBV2,CASSEQVPLHF,TGTGCCAGCAGTGAACAGGTACCCCTCCACTTT
TRBJ2-3,NA,NA,TRBV28,CASTSGLSVDSDTQYF,TGTGCCAGCACCTCGGGACTTTCGGTGGACTCAGATACGCAGTATTTT
TRBJ1-3,NA,NA,TRBV5-6,CASSSLDSSGNTIYF,TGTGCCAGCAGCTCACTGGACAGCTCTGGAAACACCATATATTTT
TRBJ2-1,NA,NA,TRBV9,CASSGQRRAHEQFF,TGTGCCAGCAGCGGACAAAGGAGGGCACACGAGCAGTTCTTC
TRBJ1-5,once,NA,TRBV5-1,CASSLGGDWNQPQHF,TGCGCCAGCAGCTTGGGAGGGGATTGGAATCAGCCCCAGCATTTT